This T cell receptor (beta chain) was identified in a study of T-cell memory formation after mild COVID-19 (dated by TCRdb to about 2021). Study-wide context: TCR sequence clusters from the two donors were largely donor specific. Longitudinal TCRalpha and TCRbeta repertoire sequencing tracked T-cell clones expanding and contracting after mild COVID-19 in a couple of donors. Two young, previously healthy adult volunteers made up the cohort, one male and one female.

The paper's findings and limits, for the study overall: Whether the second-wave clones peaking on day 37 were SARS-CoV-2 specific was not confirmed. Contracting CD4+ clones appeared mostly in the CM and EM memory subsets, whereas CD8+ clones were enriched in EMRA. From day 15 to 85, contracting clones showed balanced CD4/CD8 phenotypes, whereas a second wave of clones that expanded from day 15 to 37 leaned towards CD4+. The study included only two mild cases, and larger cohorts that include severe cases with pre-infection samples were judged to be necessary. Some responding clones were found in pre-infection memory, which suggests that pre-existing cross-reactive memory T cells took part in the SARS-CoV-2 response.

In its sample, this clonotype was seen many times. Which antigen it targets is not known. No much larger clone is present one base from it, and per-base qualities are unavailable. Ficoll-Paque density gradient centrifugation was used to isolate PBMCs. The instrument was an Illumina NovaSeq 6000. TCRalpha and TCRbeta cDNA libraries were built by 5'RACE with constant-segment primers, adding sample barcodes and unique molecular identifiers. RNA was extracted from every sample with Trizol reagent. The libraries were amplified in two PCR steps, and the second step added a second sample barcode and Illumina TruSeq adapters. Sequencing of libraries was performed on an Illumina NovaSeq with 2 x 150 bp paired-end reads. Regarding the original processing steps: Demultiplexing of reads and collapsing into UMI-guided consensus sequences were performed with migec v1.2.7. Using mixcr v2.1.11, UMI consensuses were aligned to TRA and TRB V and J templates and then assembled into clonotypes. Expanded or contracted clonotypes were those called significant by both edgeR and NoisET, with noise models trained on biological replicates. For edgeR calls, the thresholds were a false discovery rate-adjusted p below 0.01 and a log2 fold-change of 1. As an exploratory analysis of dynamics, max-normalized trajectories of the 1000 most abundant clonotypes were examined with PCA combined with hierarchical clustering. Separately sequenced CD4+ and CD8+ repertoires were used to assign a CD4 or CD8 phenotype to each responding clone. Using fastp at Q25 and MiXCR, TCRdb reprocessed the public reads and kept productive beta chains. Under each unique CDR3 protein, matching rows form one entry showing the most common genes and DNA. In this record, the V and J calls reflect TCRdb's handling and not the investigators' own analysis. This sample gives 200,000 to 300,000 distinct CDR3 sequences in total; 15% to 19% of them show up just once. Over 2% of the sample lies in the top ten.

Source material: PBMCs or a T cell subset sorted from them (not recorded which). This receptor was identified in an adult woman who had mild COVID-19 (a few samples of this study predate the infection). The sample titles of this study are shuffled in the database, so cell type and time point are left out; the donor was told from shared clones.

The CDR3 here reads CASSLDPSGGYEQYF. The DNA is TGCGCCAGCAGCTTGGATCCTAGCGGGGGCTACGAGCAGTACTTC. This chain joins TRBV5-1 to TRBJ2-7; 10 nucleotides in the junction match TRBD2. V and J are trimmed by 0 bases and 3 bases, and the gene matches miss 3 bases of the junction. The germline V gene sets CDR1 to SGHRS and CDR2 to YFSETQ. The CDR3 sequence holds 15 residues, the cysteine and phenylalanine included. Solely the CDR3 DNA is kept, with 45 bases framed from the first base.